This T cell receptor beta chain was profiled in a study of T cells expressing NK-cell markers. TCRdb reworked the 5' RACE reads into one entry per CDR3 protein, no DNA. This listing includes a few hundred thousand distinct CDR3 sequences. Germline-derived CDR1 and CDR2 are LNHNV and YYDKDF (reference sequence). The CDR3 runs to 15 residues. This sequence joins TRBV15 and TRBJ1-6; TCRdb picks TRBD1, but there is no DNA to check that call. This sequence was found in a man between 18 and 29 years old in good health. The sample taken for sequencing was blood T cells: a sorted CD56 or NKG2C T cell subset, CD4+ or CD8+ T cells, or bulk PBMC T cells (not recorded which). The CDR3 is CATSRDRQGNSPLHF. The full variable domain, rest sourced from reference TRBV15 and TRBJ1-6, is DAMVIQNPRYQVTQFGKPVTLSCSQTLNHNVMYWYQQKSSQAPKLLFHYYDKDFNNEADTPDNFQSRRPNTSFCFLDIRSPGLGDTAMYLCATSRDRQGNSPLHFGNGTRLTVT.